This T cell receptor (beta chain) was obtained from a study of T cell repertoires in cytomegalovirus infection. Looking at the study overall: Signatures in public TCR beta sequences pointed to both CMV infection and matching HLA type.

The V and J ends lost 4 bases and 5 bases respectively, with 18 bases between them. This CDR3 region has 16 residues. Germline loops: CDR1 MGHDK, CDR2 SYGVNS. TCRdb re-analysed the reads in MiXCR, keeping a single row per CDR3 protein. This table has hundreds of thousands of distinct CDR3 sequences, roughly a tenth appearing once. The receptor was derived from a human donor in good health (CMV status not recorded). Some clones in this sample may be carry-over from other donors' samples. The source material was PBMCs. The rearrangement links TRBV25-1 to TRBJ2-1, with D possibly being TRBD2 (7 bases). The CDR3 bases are TGTGCCAGCAGTGTGTTAACGGGGGGCCTGGACAATGAGCAGTTCTTC. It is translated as CASSVLTGGLDNEQFF.